This entry concerns a single T cell receptor (beta chain). What it binds is unknown. The sample originates from a study of vaccination and CD4 T cells after COVID-19. Study details: The control cultures got either a CEFX pool, an HIV-1 Nef pool, or no peptide at all.

Treatment of the sample: roughly ten-day PBMC culture with coronavirus spike peptide pools or control peptides (ViraFEST assay). ViraFEST used peptide pools to expand antigen-specific T cells and subsequently sequenced their TCRs. Sequencing of the DNA from cultured CD4+ T cells was carried out with the Oncomine TCR Beta short-read assay. Cultured CD4+ T cells yielded the extracted genomic DNA. TCRdb processed the PCR reads anew with MiXCR; each CDR3 protein has one entry. The sample includes 20,000 or so distinct CDR3 sequences, around 40% of them seen just once. Overall study findings and caveats: The great majority, 304 of 307 vaccine-specific clones, proved spike mono-reactive in convalescent patients.

Per the germline V gene, CDR1 is SGHTA and CDR2 is FQGTGA. The CDR3 sequence is 17 residues long. Trimming took off 6 bases at V and 0 bases at J, with 20 bases between the two ends. The TCR sequence derives from a human donor who had recovered from COVID-19. The sample was CD4+ T cells from blood, cultured in vitro, taken after SARS-CoV-2 vaccination. The genes are TRBV7-3 and TRBJ1-2, with D possibly being TRBD1 (6 bases). The CDR3 nucleotides read TGTGCCAGCAGGCTAATAGGACAGCGCCACACTAACTATGGCTACACCTTC. Translation gives CASRLIGQRHTNYGYTF.